The clone carrying this T cell receptor (beta chain) has only a few counts. It was with a sample-barcoded 5' primer and a J-beta primer mix that a second PCR of roughly 6 to 12 cycles was run. MiXCR, applied by TCRdb to the 5' RACE reads, yields one record per CDR3 protein. The sample carries fewer than 700,000 distinct CDR3 sequences, 40% to 50% recorded once. The sample is drawn from a study of blood T cells in healthy people across ages. CDR3 length: 14 residues. V dropped 5 bases and J dropped 6 bases, with 14 bases sitting between them. Germline loops: CDR1 SGHAT, CDR2 FQNNGV. Sequenced sample: blood. The clonotype was recovered from a man aged 80 or over in good health. V and J are TRBV11-2 and TRBJ2-1; TRBD1 or TRBD2 may be the D gene (6 bases each). This CDR3 reads CASSRGQGSNEQFF. DNA for the CDR3: TGTGCCAGCAGCCGGGGGCAGGGGAGCAATGAGCAGTTCTTC.